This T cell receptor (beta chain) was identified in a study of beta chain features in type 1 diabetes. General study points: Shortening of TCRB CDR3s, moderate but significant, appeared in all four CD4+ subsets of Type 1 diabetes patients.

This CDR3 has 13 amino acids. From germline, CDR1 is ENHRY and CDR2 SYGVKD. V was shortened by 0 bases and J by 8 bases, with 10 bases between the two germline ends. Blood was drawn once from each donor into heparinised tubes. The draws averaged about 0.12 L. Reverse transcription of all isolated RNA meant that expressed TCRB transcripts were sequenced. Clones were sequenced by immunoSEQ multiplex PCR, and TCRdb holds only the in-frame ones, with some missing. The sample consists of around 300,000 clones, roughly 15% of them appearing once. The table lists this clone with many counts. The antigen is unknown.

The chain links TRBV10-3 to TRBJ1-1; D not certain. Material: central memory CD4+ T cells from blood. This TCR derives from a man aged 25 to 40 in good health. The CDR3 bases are TGTGCCATCAGTGAGTCAAGTTCGGGAGAAGCTTTCTTT. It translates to CAISESSSGEAFF.